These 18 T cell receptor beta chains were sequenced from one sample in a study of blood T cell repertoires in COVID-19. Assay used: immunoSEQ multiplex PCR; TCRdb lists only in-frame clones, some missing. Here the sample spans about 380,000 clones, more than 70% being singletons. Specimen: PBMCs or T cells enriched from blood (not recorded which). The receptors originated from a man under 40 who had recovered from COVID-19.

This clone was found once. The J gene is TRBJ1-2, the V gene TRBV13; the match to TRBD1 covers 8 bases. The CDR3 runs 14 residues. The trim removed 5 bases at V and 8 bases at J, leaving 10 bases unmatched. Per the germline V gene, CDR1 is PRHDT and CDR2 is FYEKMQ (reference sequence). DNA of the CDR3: TGTGCCAGCAGCCCCTCGGACAGGGAGGGCGGCTACACCTTC. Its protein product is CASSPSDREGGYTF.

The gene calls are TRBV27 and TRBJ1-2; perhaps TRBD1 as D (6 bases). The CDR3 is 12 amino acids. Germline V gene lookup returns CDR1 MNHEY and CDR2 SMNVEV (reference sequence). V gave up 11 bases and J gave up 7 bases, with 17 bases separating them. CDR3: CAHHGGARGYTF. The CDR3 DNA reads TGTGCCCATCACGGGGGGGCCCGTGGCTACACCTTC.

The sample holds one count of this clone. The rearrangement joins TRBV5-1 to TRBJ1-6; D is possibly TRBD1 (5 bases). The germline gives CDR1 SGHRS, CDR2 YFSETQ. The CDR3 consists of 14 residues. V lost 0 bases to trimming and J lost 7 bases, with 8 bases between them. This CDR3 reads CASSLEGHNSPLHF. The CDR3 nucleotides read TGCGCCAGCAGCTTGGAGGGGCACAATTCACCCCTCCACTTT. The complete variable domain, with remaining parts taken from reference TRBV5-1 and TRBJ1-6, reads KAGVTQTPRYLIKTRGQQVTLSCSPISGHRSVSWYQQTPGQGLQFLFEYFSETQRNKGNFPGRFSGRQFSNSRSEMNVSTLELGDSALYLCASSLEGHNSPLHFGNGTRLTVT.

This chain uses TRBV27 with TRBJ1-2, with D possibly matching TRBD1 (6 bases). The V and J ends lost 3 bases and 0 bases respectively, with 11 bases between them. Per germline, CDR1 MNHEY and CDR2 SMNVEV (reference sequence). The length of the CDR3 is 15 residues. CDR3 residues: CASSFDRTTNYGYTF. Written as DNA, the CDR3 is TGTGCCAGCAGTTTCGACAGGACAACTAACTATGGCTACACCTTC.

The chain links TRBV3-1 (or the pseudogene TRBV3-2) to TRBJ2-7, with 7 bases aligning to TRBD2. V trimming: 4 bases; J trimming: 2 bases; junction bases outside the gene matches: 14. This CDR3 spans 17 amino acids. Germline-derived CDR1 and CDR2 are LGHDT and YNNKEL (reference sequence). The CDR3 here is CASSPDLRGGSAYEQYF. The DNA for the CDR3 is TGTGCCAGCAGCCCTGACCTGAGGGGAGGGAGCGCCTACGAGCAGTACTTC.

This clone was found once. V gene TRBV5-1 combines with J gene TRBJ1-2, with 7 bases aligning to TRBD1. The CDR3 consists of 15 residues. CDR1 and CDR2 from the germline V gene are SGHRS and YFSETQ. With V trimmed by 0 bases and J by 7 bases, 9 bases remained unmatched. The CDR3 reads CASSLGQGEGAGYTF. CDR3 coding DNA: TGCGCCAGCAGCTTGGGACAGGGAGAGGGGGCTGGCTACACCTTC.

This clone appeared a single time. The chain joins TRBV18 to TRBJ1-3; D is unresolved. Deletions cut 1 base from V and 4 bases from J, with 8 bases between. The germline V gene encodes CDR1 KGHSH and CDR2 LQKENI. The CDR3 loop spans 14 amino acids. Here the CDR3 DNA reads TGTGCCAGCTCACCACGTGAAGCCGGAAACACCATATATTTT. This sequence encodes CASSPREAGNTIYF.

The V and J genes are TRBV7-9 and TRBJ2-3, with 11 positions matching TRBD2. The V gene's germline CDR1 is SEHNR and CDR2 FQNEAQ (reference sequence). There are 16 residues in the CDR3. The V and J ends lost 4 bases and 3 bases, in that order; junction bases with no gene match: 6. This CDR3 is CASSSISGGVTDTQYF. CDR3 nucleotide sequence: TGTGCCAGCAGCTCCATTAGCGGGGGGGTGACAGATACGCAGTATTTT. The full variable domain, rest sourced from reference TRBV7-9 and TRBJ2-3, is DTGVSQNPRHKITKRGQNVTFRCDPISEHNRLYWYRQTLGQGPEFLTYFQNEAQLEKSRLLSDRFSAERPKGSFSTLEIQRTEQGDSAMYLCASSSISGGVTDTQYFGPGTRLTVL.

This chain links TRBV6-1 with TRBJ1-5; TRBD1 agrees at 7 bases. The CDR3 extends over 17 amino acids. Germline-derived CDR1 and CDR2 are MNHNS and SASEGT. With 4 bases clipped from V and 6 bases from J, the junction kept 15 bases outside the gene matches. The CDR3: CASSAPRGSGLAQPQHF. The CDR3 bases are TGTGCCAGCAGTGCACCCAGGGGGTCGGGTTTGGCTCAGCCCCAGCATTTT.

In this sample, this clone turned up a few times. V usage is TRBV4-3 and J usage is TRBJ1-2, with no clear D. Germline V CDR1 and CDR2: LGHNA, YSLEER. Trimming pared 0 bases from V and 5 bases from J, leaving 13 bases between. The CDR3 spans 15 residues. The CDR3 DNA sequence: TGCGCCAGCAGCCAAGATCGAACGAGTGTGTATGGCTACACCTTC. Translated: CASSQDRTSVYGYTF.

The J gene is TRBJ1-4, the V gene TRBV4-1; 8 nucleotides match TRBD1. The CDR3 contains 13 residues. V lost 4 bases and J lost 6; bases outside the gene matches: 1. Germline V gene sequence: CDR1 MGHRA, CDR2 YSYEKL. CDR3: CASSRGQDEKLFF. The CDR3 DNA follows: TGCGCCAGCAGCCGGGGACAGGATGAAAAACTGTTTTTT.

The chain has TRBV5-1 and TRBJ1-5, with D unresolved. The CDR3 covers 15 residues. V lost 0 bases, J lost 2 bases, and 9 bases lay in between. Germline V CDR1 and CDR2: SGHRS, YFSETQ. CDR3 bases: TGCGCCAGCAGCTTGGGCGGGGTTGGCAATCAGCCCCAGCATTTT. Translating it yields CASSLGGVGNQPQHF.

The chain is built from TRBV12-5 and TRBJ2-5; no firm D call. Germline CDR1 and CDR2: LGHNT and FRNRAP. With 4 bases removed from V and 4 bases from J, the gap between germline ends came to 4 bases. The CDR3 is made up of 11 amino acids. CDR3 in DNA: TGTGCTAGTGGTTCGCGAGAGACCCAGTACTTC. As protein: CASGSRETQYF.

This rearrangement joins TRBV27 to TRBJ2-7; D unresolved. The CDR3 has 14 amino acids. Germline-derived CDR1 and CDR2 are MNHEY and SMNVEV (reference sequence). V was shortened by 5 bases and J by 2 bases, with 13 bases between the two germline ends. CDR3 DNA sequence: TGTGCCAGCAGTAGAACAGAGACACCCTACGAGCAGTACTTC. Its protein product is CASSRTETPYEQYF.

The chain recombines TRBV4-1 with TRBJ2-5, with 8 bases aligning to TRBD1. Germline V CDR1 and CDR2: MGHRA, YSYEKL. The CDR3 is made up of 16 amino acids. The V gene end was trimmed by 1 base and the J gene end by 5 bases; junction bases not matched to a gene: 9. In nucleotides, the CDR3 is TGCGCCAGCAGCCAAGCGGCAGGGGGCGCGTTGGAGACCCAGTACTTC. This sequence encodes CASSQAAGGALETQYF.

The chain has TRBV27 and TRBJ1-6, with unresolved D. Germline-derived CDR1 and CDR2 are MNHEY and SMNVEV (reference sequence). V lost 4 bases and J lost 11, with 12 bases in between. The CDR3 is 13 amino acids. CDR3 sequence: CASSSPGGAPLHF. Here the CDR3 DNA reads TGTGCCAGCAGTTCCCCCGGTGGAGCACCCCTCCACTTT.

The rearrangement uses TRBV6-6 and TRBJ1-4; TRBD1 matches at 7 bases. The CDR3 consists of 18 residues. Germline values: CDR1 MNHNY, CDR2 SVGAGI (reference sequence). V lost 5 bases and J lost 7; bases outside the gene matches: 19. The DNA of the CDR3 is TGTGCCAGCAGTCCAACAGTCCGCGACAGGGTTTATGGTGAAAAACTGTTTTTT. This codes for CASSPTVRDRVYGEKLFF.

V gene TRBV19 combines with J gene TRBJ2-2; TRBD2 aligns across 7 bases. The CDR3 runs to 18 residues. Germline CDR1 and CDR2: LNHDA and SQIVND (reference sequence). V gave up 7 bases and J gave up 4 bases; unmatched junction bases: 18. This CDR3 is CASILRPPLGGVTGELFF. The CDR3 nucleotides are TGTGCCAGTATCCTCCGGCCTCCGCTGGGGGGGGTCACCGGGGAGCTGTTTTTT.